The 23 T cell receptor beta chains in this list originate from one sample, sequenced in a study of blood T cell repertoires in COVID-19. Here immunoSEQ multiplex PCR was the method, and the copy in TCRdb shows in-frame clones only, minus some. This table has approximately 290,000 clones, around 87% appearing once. Sequences were obtained from peripheral blood. The receptors were sampled from a man in his late teens or twenties with active or convalescent COVID-19.

J is TRBJ1-3 and V is TRBV11-2; D perhaps matches TRBD1 (5 bases). The CDR3 has 15 residues. Germline loops: CDR1 SGHAT, CDR2 FQNNGV. Trimming pared 3 bases from V and 4 bases from J, leaving 13 bases between. CDR3 DNA sequence: TGTGCCAGCAGCTTTACCTGGGGCTCGGGAAACACCATATATTTT. This gives the protein CASSFTWGSGNTIYF.

This rearrangement joins TRBV5-1 to TRBJ2-2; D perhaps matches TRBD1 (6 bases). V shed 2 bases and J shed 1 base, with 9 bases lying between them. This CDR3 has 15 residues. The V gene's germline CDR1 is SGHRS and CDR2 YFSETQ. The CDR3 is CASSFRGQNTGELFF. DNA of the CDR3: TGCGCCAGCAGCTTCAGGGGCCAGAACACCGGGGAGCTGTTTTTT. Full variable domain (remainder filled in from reference TRBV5-1 and TRBJ2-2): KAGVTQTPRYLIKTRGQQVTLSCSPISGHRSVSWYQQTPGQGLQFLFEYFSETQRNKGNFPGRFSGRQFSNSRSEMNVSTLELGDSALYLCASSFRGQNTGELFFGEGSRLTVL.

The chain combines TRBV24-1 with TRBJ2-1, with 11 bases identical to TRBD1. Germline lookup yields CDR1 KGHDR and CDR2 SFDVKD. J was trimmed by 10 bases and V by 4 bases; bases with no gene match: 11. This CDR3 region has 16 residues. CDR3 DNA sequence: TGTGCCACCAGTGACAGGCTAGGACAGGGGGCTGGAGAGCAGTTCTTC. Its translation: CATSDRLGQGAGEQFF.

This clone came up a few times. The genes are TRBV5-1 and TRBJ2-3; 8 nucleotides agree with TRBD2. The germline gives CDR1 SGHRS, CDR2 YFSETQ. The CDR3 extends over 16 amino acids. J lost 4 bases, V lost 3 bases, and 10 bases had no gene match. The CDR3 region is CASSSGEAGAADTQYF. The DNA of the CDR3 is TGCGCCAGCAGCTCCGGTGAAGCGGGGGCCGCAGATACGCAGTATTTT. Complete variable domain (other parts from reference TRBV5-1 and TRBJ2-3): KAGVTQTPRYLIKTRGQQVTLSCSPISGHRSVSWYQQTPGQGLQFLFEYFSETQRNKGNFPGRFSGRQFSNSRSEMNVSTLELGDSALYLCASSSGEAGAADTQYFGPGTRLTVL.

The chain is built from TRBV6-6 and TRBJ2-1, with D possibly being TRBD2 (6 bases). The CDR3 is made up of 17 amino acids. The V gene lost 5 bases and the J gene lost 5 bases, with 22 bases spanning the gap. From germline, CDR1 is MNHNY and CDR2 SVGAGI (reference sequence). The CDR3 DNA is TGTGCCAGCAGTCCCTGGGAGGCGGGAAGCATAGACAATGAGCAGTTCTTC. Protein: CASSPWEAGSIDNEQFF.

The chain combines TRBV5-6 with TRBJ1-6; TRBD1 aligns across 8 bases. Germline V gives CDR1 SGHDT, CDR2 YYEEEE. The trim removed 1 base at V and 0 bases at J, leaving 9 bases unmatched. This CDR3 is built from 19 residues. For the CDR3, the DNA is TGTGCCAGCAGCTTGTTTGGGACAGGACCCAGCTCCTATAATTCACCCCTCCACTTT. Translated, it gives CASSLFGTGPSSYNSPLHF.

The rearrangement uses TRBV24-1 and TRBJ2-3; TRBD1 agrees at 7 bases. The germline CDR1 and CDR2 sequences are KGHDR and SFDVKD. The CDR3 loop spans 16 amino acids. After removal of 1 base from V and 2 bases from J, the junction contained 5 bases not matched to a gene. This chain's CDR3 is CATSDFGTDNTDTQYF. The CDR3 coding sequence is TGTGCCACCAGTGATTTTGGGACAGACAACACAGATACGCAGTATTTT.

The chain combines TRBV19 with TRBJ2-7; the D gene is possibly TRBD2 (5 bases). CDR3 size: 14 residues. Germline assignment: CDR1 LNHDA and CDR2 SQIVND (reference sequence). Trimming removed 3 bases from V and 4 bases from J, with 13 bases in between. CDR3 sequence (DNA): TGTGCCAGTAGTATTACGGTCCGGGAATACGAGCAGTACTTC. Its translation: CASSITVREYEQYF.

A single count supports this clone. J is TRBJ2-7 and V is TRBV21-1; TRBD1 reflects the table's D call only, with no check against the DNA. TRBV21-1 has pseudogene status. The CDR3 runs to 14 residues. The CDR3 sequence: CANLLTDLSYEQYF. CDR3 DNA: TGTGCCAACCTCCTGACAGACCTCTCCTACGAGCAGTACTTC.

The gene calls are TRBV6-5 and TRBJ2-3; TRBD1 might be the D (8 bases). This CDR3 region has 15 residues. The germline CDR1 and CDR2 sequences are MNHEY and SVGAGI. Trimming shortened V by 4 bases and J by 1 base, and 12 bases separated the two germline ends. CDR3 nucleotides: TGTGCCAGCAGTTTTACAGGGGGGGGCACAGATACGCAGTATTTT. Protein: CASSFTGGGTDTQYF.

The rearrangement links TRBV18 to TRBJ1-2, with D hard to call. V lost 2 bases, J lost 8 bases, and 18 bases lay in between. This CDR3 is 15 amino acids long. CDR1 is KGHSH, CDR2 LQKENI, per germline. Here the CDR3 reads CASSPTGNPERGYTF. CDR3 DNA: TGTGCCAGCTCACCAACCGGGAATCCCGAACGGGGCTACACCTTC.

The rearrangement joins TRBV7-8 to TRBJ2-1, with TRBD2 matching over 9 bases. The CDR3 has 16 residues. V gave up 3 bases and J gave up 0 bases; unmatched junction bases: 3. CDR1 and CDR2 from the germline V gene are SGHVS and FQNEAQ. This CDR3 is CASSLGSGSSYNEQFF. CDR3 in DNA: TGTGCCAGCAGCTTGGGTAGCGGGAGCTCCTACAATGAGCAGTTCTTC.

This chain connects TRBV5-4 to TRBJ2-3; 9 positions match TRBD2. The CDR3 has 16 residues. V lost 0 bases to trimming and J lost 5 bases; unmatched junction nucleotides: 7. Germline loops: CDR1 SGHNT, CDR2 YYREEE (reference sequence). The CDR3 region is CASSLGVAGVQDTQYF. CDR3 DNA: TGTGCCAGCAGCTTGGGGGTAGCGGGAGTTCAAGATACGCAGTATTTT.

This rearrangement joins TRBV28 to TRBJ2-3; 13 bases map to TRBD2. The germline CDR1 and CDR2 sequences are MDHEN and SYDVKM. The V gene end was trimmed by 9 bases and the J gene end by 2 bases; junction bases not matched to a gene: 2. The length of the CDR3 is 14 residues. CDR3 coding DNA: TGTGCCAGTGGGACTAGCGGGAACACAGATACGCAGTATTTT. As protein: CASGTSGNTDTQYF.

The chain links TRBV27 to TRBJ2-7; D may be TRBD2 (5 bases). The CDR3 extends over 14 amino acids. V was pared by 3 bases and J by 0 bases, with 9 bases between. Per the germline V gene, CDR1 is MNHEY and CDR2 is SMNVEV (reference sequence). CDR3 residues: CASSFAGASYEQYF. As DNA, the CDR3 is TGTGCCAGCAGTTTTGCGGGCGCCTCCTACGAGCAGTACTTC.

The J gene is TRBJ2-1, the V gene TRBV9, with TRBD2 matching over 8 bases. The V gene's germline CDR1 is SGDLS and CDR2 YYNGEE. V dropped 4 bases and J dropped 3; count of bases not matched to a gene: 6. The CDR3 is made up of 15 amino acids. CDR3 residues: CASSPSGSFYNEQFF. DNA for the CDR3: TGTGCCAGCAGCCCAAGCGGGAGCTTCTACAATGAGCAGTTCTTC.

The chain carries TRBV28 and TRBJ2-5; perhaps TRBD2 as D (5 bases). The CDR3 consists of 13 residues. Germline-derived CDR1 and CDR2 are MDHEN and SYDVKM. V was clipped by 5 bases and J by 4 bases, with 11 bases between them. The CDR3 protein is CASSIGTRETQYF. The CDR3 region has the DNA TGTGCCAGCAGTATCGGAACTAGAGAGACCCAGTACTTC.

The count of this clone is one. The CDR3 region has the DNA TGTGCCAGCAGCCCAAACCCGGGACAGGGTTCCGGGGAGCTGTTTTTT. Its protein product is CASSPNPGQGSGELFF. V gene TRBV7-9 combines with J gene TRBJ2-2; 9 positions match TRBD1. V was pared by 5 bases and J by 6 bases, with 10 bases of the junction left unmatched. There are 16 residues in the CDR3. In germline, CDR1 is SEHNR, CDR2 FQNEAQ (reference sequence).

Of note for this clone: Other DNA sequences in the sample encode the same CDR3. The V call is TRBV2, the J call TRBJ1-4, with 7 bases identical to TRBD1. In germline, CDR1 is SNHLY, CDR2 FYNNEI. The length of the CDR3 is 12 residues. V was pared by 8 bases and J by 8 bases, with 5 bases of the junction left unmatched. The CDR3, as DNA: TGTGCCAGCGGCCAGGGGGGCGAAAAACTGTTTTTT. Amino acid sequence: CASGQGGEKLFF.

The CDR3 here is CASSLEGATGAPYEQYF. DNA of the CDR3: TGTGCCAGCAGCTTAGAAGGGGCAACTGGGGCTCCCTACGAGCAGTACTTC. The rearrangement uses TRBV7-9 and TRBJ2-7; the D gene is possibly TRBD1 (5 bases). The CDR3 consists of 17 residues. The germline CDR1 and CDR2 sequences are SEHNR and FQNEAQ (reference sequence). Between the trimmed V and J ends, which lost 1 base and 2 bases, there was a span of 18 bases. Supplemented by reference TRBV7-9 and TRBJ2-7, the full variable domain reads DTGVSQNPRHKITKRGQNVTFRCDPISEHNRLYWYRQTLGQGPEFLTYFQNEAQLEKSRLLSDRFSAERPKGSFSTLEIQRTEQGDSAMYLCASSLEGATGAPYEQYFGPGTRLTVT.

The V call is TRBV5-1, the J call TRBJ2-7, with a possible D match to TRBD2 (6 bases). Deletions cut 0 bases from V and 3 bases from J, with 13 bases between. The CDR3 length is 15 residues. Germline-derived CDR1 and CDR2 are SGHRS and YFSETQ. CDR3 amino acids: CASSLDWEAGYEQYF. CDR3 bases: TGCGCCAGCAGCTTGGACTGGGAGGCGGGCTACGAGCAGTACTTC.

This chain connects TRBV5-6 to TRBJ1-5; D not resolved. The germline V gene encodes CDR1 SGHDT and CDR2 YYEEEE. Trimming stripped 0 bases from V and 6 bases from J, with 4 bases between. This CDR3 region has 12 residues. In DNA form, the CDR3 reads TGTGCCAGCAGCTTGGGTATTCAGCCCCAGCATTTT. Its protein product is CASSLGIQPQHF.

The chain combines TRBV3-1 (or the pseudogene TRBV3-2) with TRBJ1-1; 7 bases are shared with TRBD1. The V and J ends lost 6 bases and 6 bases, in that order; junction bases with no gene match: 10. Germline V gene sequence: CDR1 LGHDT, CDR2 YNNKEL (reference sequence). The CDR3 is 14 residues long. The CDR3 loop reads CASRRTGTGAEAFF. The CDR3 bases are TGTGCCAGCAGACGAACAGGAACAGGGGCTGAAGCTTTCTTT.